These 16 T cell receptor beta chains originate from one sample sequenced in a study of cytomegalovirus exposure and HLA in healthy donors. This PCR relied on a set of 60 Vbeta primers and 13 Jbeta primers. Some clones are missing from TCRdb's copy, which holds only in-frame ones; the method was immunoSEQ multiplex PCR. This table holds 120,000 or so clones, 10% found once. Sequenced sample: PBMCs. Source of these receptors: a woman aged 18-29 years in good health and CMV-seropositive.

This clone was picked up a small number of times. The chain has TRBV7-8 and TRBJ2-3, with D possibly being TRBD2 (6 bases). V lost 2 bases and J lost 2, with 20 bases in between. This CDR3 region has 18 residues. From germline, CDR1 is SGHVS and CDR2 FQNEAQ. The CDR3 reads CASSLLVPAGLNTDTQYF. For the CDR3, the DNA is TGTGCCAGCAGCTTATTGGTTCCGGCGGGACTGAACACAGATACGCAGTATTTT. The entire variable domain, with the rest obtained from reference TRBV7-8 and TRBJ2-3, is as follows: GAGVSQSPRYKVAKRGQDVALRCDPISGHVSLFWYQQALGQGPEFLTYFQNEAQLDKSGLPSDRFFAERPEGSVSTLKIQRTQQEDSAVYLCASSLLVPAGLNTDTQYFGPGTRLTVL.

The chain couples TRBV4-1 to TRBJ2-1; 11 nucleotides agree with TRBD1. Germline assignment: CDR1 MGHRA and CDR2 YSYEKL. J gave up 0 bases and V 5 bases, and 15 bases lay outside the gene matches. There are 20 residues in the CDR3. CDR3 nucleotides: TGCGCCAGCAGCTATCACATCCCCGGGACAGGGGGTAGCTCCTACAATGAGCAGTTCTTC. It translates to CASSYHIPGTGGSSYNEQFF.

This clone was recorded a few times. Here the CDR3 DNA reads TGTGCCAGCAGCCTTTCAGGGGGCGCGGAAAAACTGTTTTTT. This codes for CASSLSGGAEKLFF. J is TRBJ1-4 and V is TRBV9; TRBD1 aligns across 8 bases. V was clipped by 4 bases and J by 8 bases; unmatched bases: 7. CDR1 SGDLS and CDR2 YYNGEE come from the germline V gene. The CDR3 runs 14 residues.

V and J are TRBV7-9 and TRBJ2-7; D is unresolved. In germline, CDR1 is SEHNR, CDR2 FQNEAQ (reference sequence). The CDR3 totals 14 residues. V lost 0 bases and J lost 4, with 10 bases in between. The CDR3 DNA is TGTGCCAGCAGCTTAGCCGTGAGTGGTTACGAGCAGTACTTC. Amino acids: CASSLAVSGYEQYF.

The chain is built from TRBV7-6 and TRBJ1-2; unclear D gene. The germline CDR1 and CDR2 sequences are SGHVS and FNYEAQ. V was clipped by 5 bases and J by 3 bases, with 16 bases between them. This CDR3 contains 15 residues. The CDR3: CASSPGPSGDYGYTF. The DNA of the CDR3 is TGTGCCAGCAGCCCCGGTCCCTCGGGTGACTATGGCTACACCTTC.

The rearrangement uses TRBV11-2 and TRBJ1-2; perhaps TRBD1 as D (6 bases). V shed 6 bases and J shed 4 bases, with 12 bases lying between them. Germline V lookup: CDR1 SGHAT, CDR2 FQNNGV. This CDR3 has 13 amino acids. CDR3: CASRSQGSYGYTF. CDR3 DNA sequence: TGTGCCAGCAGATCTCAGGGGAGCTATGGCTACACCTTC.

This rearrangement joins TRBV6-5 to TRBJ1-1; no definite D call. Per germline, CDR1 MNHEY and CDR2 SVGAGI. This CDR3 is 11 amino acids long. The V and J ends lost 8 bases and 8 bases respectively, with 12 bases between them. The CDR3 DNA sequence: TGTGCCAGCTACCGAGGTCTCGAAGCTTTCTTT. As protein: CASYRGLEAFF.

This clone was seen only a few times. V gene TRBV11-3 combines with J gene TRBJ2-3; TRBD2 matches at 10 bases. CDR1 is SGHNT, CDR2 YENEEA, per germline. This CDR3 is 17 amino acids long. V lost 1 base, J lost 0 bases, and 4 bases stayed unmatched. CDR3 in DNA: TGTGCCAGCAGCTTAGGGGTGACTAGCGGGAGCACAGATACGCAGTATTTT. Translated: CASSLGVTSGSTDTQYF. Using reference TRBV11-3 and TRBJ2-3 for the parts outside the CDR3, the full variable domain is EAGVVQSPRYKIIEKKQPVAFWCNPISGHNTLYWYLQNLGQGPELLIRYENEEAVDDSQLPKDRFSAERLKGVDSTLKIQPAELGDSAVYLCASSLGVTSGSTDTQYFGPGTRLTVL.

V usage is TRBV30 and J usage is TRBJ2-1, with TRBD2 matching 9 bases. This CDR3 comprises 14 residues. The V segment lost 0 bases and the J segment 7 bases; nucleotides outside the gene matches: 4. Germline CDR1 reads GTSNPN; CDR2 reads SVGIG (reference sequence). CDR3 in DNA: TGTGCCTGGAGTGTGGGCGGGAGGGCAAATGAGCAGTTCTTC. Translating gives CAWSVGGRANEQFF. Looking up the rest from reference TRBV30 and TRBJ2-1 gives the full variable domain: SQTIHQWPATLVQPVGSPLSLECTVEGTSNPNLYWYRQAAGRGLQLLFYSVGIGQISSEVPQNLSASRPQDRQFILSSKKLLLSDSGFYLCAWSVGGRANEQFFGPGTRLTVL.

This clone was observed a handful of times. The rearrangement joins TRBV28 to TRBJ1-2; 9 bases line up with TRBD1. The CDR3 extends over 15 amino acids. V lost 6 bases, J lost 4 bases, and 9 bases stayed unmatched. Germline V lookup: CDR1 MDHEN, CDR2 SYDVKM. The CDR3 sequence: CASSSPQGAGYGYTF. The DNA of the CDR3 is TGTGCCAGCAGCTCCCCACAGGGGGCTGGCTATGGCTACACCTTC.

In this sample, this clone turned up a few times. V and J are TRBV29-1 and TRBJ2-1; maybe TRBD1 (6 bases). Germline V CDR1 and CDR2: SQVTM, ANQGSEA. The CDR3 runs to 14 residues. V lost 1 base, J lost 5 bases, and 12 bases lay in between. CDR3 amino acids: CSVEGQGHNNEQFF. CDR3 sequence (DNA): TGCAGCGTTGAAGGTCAGGGGCATAACAATGAGCAGTTCTTC.

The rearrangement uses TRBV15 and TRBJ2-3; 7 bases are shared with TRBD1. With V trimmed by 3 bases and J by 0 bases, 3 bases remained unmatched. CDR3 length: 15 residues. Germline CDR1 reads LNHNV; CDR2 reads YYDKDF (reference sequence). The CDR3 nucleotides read TGTGCCACCAGCAGGGGGACAGCAAGCACAGATACGCAGTATTTT. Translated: CATSRGTASTDTQYF.

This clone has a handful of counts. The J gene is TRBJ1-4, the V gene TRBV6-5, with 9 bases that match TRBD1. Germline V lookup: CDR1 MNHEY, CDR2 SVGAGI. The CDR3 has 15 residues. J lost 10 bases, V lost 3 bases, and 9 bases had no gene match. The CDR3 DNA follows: TGTGCCAGCAGTTATTTAACAGGGGGCGAACGAAAACTGTTTTTT. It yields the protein CASSYLTGGERKLFF.

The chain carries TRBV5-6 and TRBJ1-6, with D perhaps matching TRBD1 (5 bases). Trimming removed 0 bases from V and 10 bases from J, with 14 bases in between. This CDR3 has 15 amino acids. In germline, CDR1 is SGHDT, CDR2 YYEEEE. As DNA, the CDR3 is TGTGCCAGCAGCTTGGAGCGGGCAGGGAACTCACCCCTCCACTTT. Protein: CASSLERAGNSPLHF.

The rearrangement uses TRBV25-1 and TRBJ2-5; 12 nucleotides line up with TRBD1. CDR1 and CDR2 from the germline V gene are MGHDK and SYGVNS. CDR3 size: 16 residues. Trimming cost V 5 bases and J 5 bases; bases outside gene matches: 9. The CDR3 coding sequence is TGTGCCAGCAGTATCCCGGGACAGGGGGCTGTCGAGACCCAGTACTTC. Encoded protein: CASSIPGQGAVETQYF.

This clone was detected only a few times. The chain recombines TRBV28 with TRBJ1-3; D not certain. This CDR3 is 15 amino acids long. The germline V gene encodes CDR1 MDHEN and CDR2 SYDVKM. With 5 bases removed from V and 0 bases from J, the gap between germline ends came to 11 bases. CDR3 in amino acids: CASSPHRGSGNTIYF. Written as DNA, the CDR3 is TGTGCCAGCAGTCCCCATCGGGGCTCTGGAAACACCATATATTTT.